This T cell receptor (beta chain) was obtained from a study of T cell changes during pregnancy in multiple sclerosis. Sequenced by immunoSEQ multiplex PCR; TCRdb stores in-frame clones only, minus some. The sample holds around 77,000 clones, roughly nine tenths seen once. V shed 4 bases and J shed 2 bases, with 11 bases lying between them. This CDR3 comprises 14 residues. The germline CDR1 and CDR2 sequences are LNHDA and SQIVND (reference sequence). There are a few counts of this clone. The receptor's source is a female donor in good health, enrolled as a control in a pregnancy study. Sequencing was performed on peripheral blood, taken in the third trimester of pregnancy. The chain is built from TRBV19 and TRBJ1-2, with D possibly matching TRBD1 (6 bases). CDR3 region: CASSTQGSNYGYTF. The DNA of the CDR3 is TGTGCCAGTAGTACACAGGGTTCAAACTATGGCTACACCTTC.